This paragraph reports one T cell receptor beta chain. Some clones are missing from TCRdb's copy, which holds only in-frame ones; the method was immunoSEQ multiplex PCR. The sample lists 39,000 or so clones, 85% to 95% seen once, with approximately 0.36% in the top ten. This specimen belongs to a study of T cell changes during pregnancy in multiple sclerosis. This CDR3 spans 14 amino acids. Per germline, CDR1 SEHNR and CDR2 FQNEAQ (reference sequence). J lost 7 bases, V lost 3 bases, and 6 bases had no gene match. This sample comprised CD4+ T cells from peripheral blood mononuclear cells, obtained after pregnancy. The chain has TRBV7-9 and TRBJ2-1; 7 nucleotides line up with TRBD2. This clonotype was sampled from a female donor in good health, enrolled as a control in a pregnancy study. CDR3 residues: CASSLSGTTNEQFF. The CDR3 nucleotides are TGTGCCAGCAGCTTGTCCGGGACTACAAATGAGCAGTTCTTC.